The TCR beta chain under discussion was sequenced for a study of blood T cell repertoires in COVID-19. Trimming removed 2 bases at V and 0 bases at J, with 22 bases between. CDR1 and CDR2 from the germline V gene are SGHAT and FQNNGV. The CDR3 is made up of 19 amino acids. Using immunoSEQ multiplex PCR, the repertoire was profiled, and TCRdb retains in-frame clones only, with some absent. In the table there are 180,000 or so clones, around 82% of which are singletons. The sample comprised peripheral blood. The sequence derives from a woman of 80 years or more with acute or convalescent COVID-19. This sequence joins TRBV11-2 and TRBJ1-1, with D possibly being TRBD1 (6 bases). In DNA, the CDR3 is TGTGCCAGCAGCTTAAGGCCCTGGGGGGGCTGGGACCTGAACACTGAAGCTTTCTTT. As protein: CASSLRPWGGWDLNTEAFF.